Listed here are 26 T cell receptor beta chains from one sample, sequenced in a study of blood T cell repertoires in COVID-19. Repertoires were generated with immunoSEQ multiplex PCR, while TCRdb's copy carries only in-frame clones and drops some. Found here are about 98,000 clones, 80% to 90% of them singletons; the top ten hold around 9.5%. Material for sequencing was peripheral blood. The receptor source for this set is a man between 40 and 49 years old with active or convalescent COVID-19.

The CDR3 loop is CASGSPSGGIYEQYF. In DNA, the CDR3 is TGTGCCAGCGGATCTCCTAGCGGGGGGATTTACGAGCAGTACTTC. This chain uses TRBV6-5 with TRBJ2-7, with 11 bases matching TRBD2. There are 15 residues in the CDR3. Germline V gene data show CDR1 as MNHEY and CDR2 as SVGAGI. With V trimmed by 8 bases and J by 4 bases, 10 bases remained unmatched.

The V gene is TRBV19, the J gene TRBJ2-5; 9 positions agree with TRBD1. CDR3 length equals 16 residues. The J segment lost 4 bases and the V segment lost 3 bases, leaving 9 bases of the junction unmatched. The V gene's germline CDR1 is LNHDA and CDR2 SQIVND (reference sequence). CDR3 loop: CASSIGQTGGVETQYF. The CDR3, as DNA: TGTGCCAGTAGTATCGGACAAACAGGGGGCGTAGAGACCCAGTACTTC.

V is TRBV3-1 (or the pseudogene TRBV3-2) and J is TRBJ2-2, with D perhaps TRBD2 (6 bases). V shed 6 bases and J shed 6 bases, with 17 bases lying between them. This CDR3 has 15 residues. Germline CDR1 LGHDT, CDR2 YNNKEL (reference sequence). The CDR3 loop is CASRRDSGVAGELFF. CDR3 DNA: TGTGCCAGCAGGAGGGACTCCGGGGTGGCCGGGGAGCTGTTTTTT.

This clone turned up a few times. The V call is TRBV18, the J call TRBJ2-3; D may be TRBD1 (5 bases). This CDR3 spans 14 amino acids. The germline V gene encodes CDR1 KGHSH and CDR2 LQKENI. Trimming took off 3 bases at V and 3 bases at J, with 10 bases between the two ends. CDR3 in amino acids: CASSPQTGTDTQYF. In DNA, the CDR3 is TGTGCCAGCTCACCCCAAACAGGAACAGATACGCAGTATTTT.

The rearrangement joins TRBV6-6 to TRBJ2-2; the match to TRBD2 covers 7 bases. Trimming removed 6 bases from V and 3 bases from J; junction bases left unmatched: 7. Germline CDR1 and CDR2: MNHNY and SVGAGI (reference sequence). This CDR3 contains 15 residues. In DNA form, the CDR3 reads TGTGCCAGCAGCCGCCTTGCGGGGGACACCGGGGAGCTGTTTTTT. Its translation is CASSRLAGDTGELFF.

This chain links TRBV3-1 (or the pseudogene TRBV3-2) with TRBJ1-4, with D possibly TRBD1 on 6 matching bases. There are 14 residues in the CDR3. The germline V gene encodes CDR1 LGHDT and CDR2 YNNKEL (reference sequence). The CDR3 DNA reads TGTGCGAGCCGGGGGGCGGGACTTAATGAAAAACTGTTTTTT. Protein product: CASRGAGLNEKLFF.

The rearrangement uses TRBV3-1 (or the pseudogene TRBV3-2) and TRBJ1-2, with 7 bases matching TRBD1. Trimming at V came to 0 bases and at J to 7 bases, leaving 8 bases not matched to a gene. Germline CDR1 and CDR2: LGHDT and YNNKEL (reference sequence). CDR3 length: 15 residues. The DNA of the CDR3 is TGTGCCAGCAGCCAAGAGGCACTACAGGGGAGTGGCTACACCTTC. Amino acids: CASSQEALQGSGYTF.

The CDR3 protein is CASSPRGANTEAFF. In nucleotides, the CDR3 is TGTGCCAGTAGTCCCCGGGGGGCCAACACTGAAGCTTTCTTT. The chain employs TRBV19 and TRBJ1-1, with a possible D match to TRBD1 (6 bases). Germline V CDR1 and CDR2: LNHDA, SQIVND (reference sequence). CDR3 length equals 14 residues. V was cut by 5 bases and J by 2 bases, with 12 bases left in between.

The chain links TRBV6-5 to TRBJ1-6; D is uncertain. The germline V gene encodes CDR1 MNHEY and CDR2 SVGAGI. With 2 bases removed from V and 0 bases from J, the gap between germline ends came to 8 bases. The CDR3 totals 16 residues. CDR3 loop: CASSYQASSYNSPLHF. CDR3 nucleotide sequence: TGTGCCAGCAGTTACCAGGCGAGCTCCTATAATTCACCCCTCCACTTT.

This sequence joins TRBV5-1 and TRBJ2-7; 12 bases map to TRBD1. The CDR3 has 14 residues. With V trimmed by 3 bases and J by 3 bases, 1 base remained unmatched. In germline, CDR1 is SGHRS, CDR2 YFSETQ. The CDR3 sequence is CASSWDRGHYEQYF. CDR3 DNA sequence: TGCGCCAGCAGCTGGGACAGGGGGCACTACGAGCAGTACTTC.

This chain joins TRBV5-6 and TRBJ2-2; no clear D gene. Germline V gene data show CDR1 as SGHDT and CDR2 as YYEEEE. Between the trimmed V and J ends, which lost 2 bases and 8 bases, there was a span of 16 bases. The CDR3 runs to 15 residues. DNA of the CDR3: TGTGCCAGCAGCTTAGGCCACCGGGTGGCTGGGGAGCTGTTTTTT. It yields the protein CASSLGHRVAGELFF.

The chain is built from TRBV4-3 and TRBJ2-3; TRBD2 aligns across 9 bases. V lost 1 base, J lost 2 bases, and 7 bases stayed unmatched. The CDR3 contains 17 residues. Per germline, CDR1 LGHNA and CDR2 YSLEER. The CDR3 sequence: CASSQGAGGLDTDTQYF. The DNA of the CDR3 is TGCGCCAGCAGCCAAGGAGCGGGGGGCCTTGACACAGATACGCAGTATTTT.

The chain uses TRBV5-1 and TRBJ1-3; D gene uncertain. The CDR3 covers 15 residues. Germline V gene sequence: CDR1 SGHRS, CDR2 YFSETQ. Between the trimmed V and J ends, which lost 1 base and 0 bases, there was a span of 8 bases. CDR3 sequence: CASSLPRDSGNTIYF. The CDR3 DNA follows: TGCGCCAGCAGCTTGCCCCGGGACTCTGGAAACACCATATATTTT.

The chain carries TRBV7-2 and TRBJ1-2, with 9 nucleotides matching TRBD1. CDR1 and CDR2 (germline): SGHTA, FQGNSA. CDR3 length equals 18 residues. V trimming: 1 base; J trimming: 2 bases; junction bases outside the gene matches: 11. CDR3: CASSLVGRGTGPNYGYTF. The CDR3 DNA is TGTGCCAGCAGCTTAGTAGGGAGGGGGACAGGGCCCAACTATGGCTACACCTTC.

The chain uses TRBV5-5 and TRBJ2-7, with TRBD2 identical over 13 bases. Germline assignment: CDR1 SGHKS and CDR2 YYEKEE (reference sequence). V lost 4 bases to trimming and J lost 5 bases; unmatched junction nucleotides: 6. The CDR3 spans 15 residues. The CDR3 loop reads CASSKTSGGAHEQYF. The CDR3 DNA is TGTGCCAGCAGCAAAACTAGCGGGGGGGCCCACGAGCAGTACTTC.

V usage is TRBV19 and J usage is TRBJ2-7, with D perhaps matching TRBD1 (6 bases). Germline CDR1 is LNHDA and CDR2 is SQIVND (reference sequence). This CDR3 region has 13 residues. The ends were cut back, 6 bases at V and 3 bases at J, with 12 bases in the middle. The CDR3 here is CASRKTGVYEQYF. CDR3 nucleotide sequence: TGTGCCAGTAGGAAGACAGGCGTCTACGAGCAGTACTTC. Full variable domain (outside the CDR3, taken from reference TRBV19 and TRBJ2-7): DGGITQSPKYLFRKEGQNVTLSCEQNLNHDAMYWYRQDPGQGLRLIYYSQIVNDFQKGDIAEGYSVSREKKESFPLTVTSAQKNPTAFYLCASRKTGVYEQYFGPGTRLTVT.

The chain recombines TRBV6-6 with TRBJ2-2, with D possibly matching TRBD1 (5 bases). V was clipped by 1 base and J by 7 bases, with 16 bases between them. From germline, CDR1 is MNHNY and CDR2 SVGAGI (reference sequence). The CDR3 length is 16 residues. CDR3 residues: CASSYYPPSGHGELFF. The CDR3 nucleotides read TGTGCCAGCAGTTACTATCCACCCTCAGGGCACGGGGAGCTGTTTTTT.

This chain joins TRBV10-3 and TRBJ1-2; the D is unclear. Germline CDR1 and CDR2: ENHRY and SYGVKD. The CDR3 consists of 14 residues. V shed 3 bases and J shed 3 bases, with 11 bases lying between them. This CDR3 is CAISDPGLHYGYTF. CDR3 coding DNA: TGTGCCATCAGTGACCCCGGACTTCACTATGGCTACACCTTC.

J is TRBJ1-1 and V is TRBV4-2; D might be TRBD1 (5 bases). The ends were cut back, 4 bases at V and 5 bases at J, with 11 bases in the middle. This CDR3 has 13 residues. CDR1 and CDR2 from the germline V gene are LGHNA and YNFKEQ. This chain's CDR3 is CASSRGGWTEAFF. The CDR3, as DNA: TGTGCCAGCAGCCGCGGGGGGTGGACTGAAGCTTTCTTT.

The DNA for the CDR3 is TGTGCCAGCAGTTTTCGTAGGGGCAATGGCTACACCTTC. Its protein is CASSFRRGNGYTF. The chain is built from TRBV12-3 or TRBV12-4 and TRBJ1-2; D might be TRBD1 (5 bases). V lost 3 bases and J lost 6, with 11 bases in between. The CDR3 covers 13 residues.

J is TRBJ1-6 and V is TRBV5-1, with a weak D call TRBD1 (6 bases). Germline assignment: CDR1 SGHRS and CDR2 YFSETQ. V lost 4 bases and J lost 7, with 12 bases in between. The CDR3 runs to 14 residues. The CDR3 loop is CASSPTDRNSPLHF. In DNA, the CDR3 is TGCGCCAGCAGCCCCACTGACAGGAATTCACCCCTCCACTTT.

V usage is TRBV19 and J usage is TRBJ2-3, with D perhaps TRBD2 (6 bases). The length of the CDR3 is 15 residues. V lost 3 bases, J lost 6 bases, and 16 bases lay in between. Germline V CDR1 and CDR2: LNHDA, SQIVND (reference sequence). The CDR3 DNA sequence: TGTGCCAGTAGTATTGGAGGGTTCGGATCGGATACGCAGTATTTT. Encoded protein: CASSIGGFGSDTQYF. The variable domain in full, with the rest retrieved from reference TRBV19 and TRBJ2-3, is DGGITQSPKYLFRKEGQNVTLSCEQNLNHDAMYWYRQDPGQGLRLIYYSQIVNDFQKGDIAEGYSVSREKKESFPLTVTSAQKNPTAFYLCASSIGGFGSDTQYFGPGTRLTVL.

The rearrangement joins TRBV18 to TRBJ2-2; D is unclear. CDR3 length: 20 amino acids. The ends were cut back, 4 bases at V and 0 bases at J, with 24 bases in the middle. Germline V gene sequence: CDR1 KGHSH, CDR2 LQKENI. Written as DNA, the CDR3 is TGTGCCAGCTCACACCCATGGGCAGGCGAAACAATCGCGAACACCGGGGAGCTGTTTTTT. Its protein is CASSHPWAGETIANTGELFF.

The chain employs TRBV11-3 and TRBJ2-3, with D possibly matching TRBD1 (6 bases). In germline, CDR1 is SGHNT, CDR2 YENEEA. CDR3 length: 12 amino acids. The germline V and J ends were trimmed by 5 bases and 8 bases, with 11 bases remaining between them. CDR3 region: CASSTGQSTQYF. DNA of the CDR3: TGTGCCAGCAGCACTGGACAGTCTACGCAGTATTTT.

The chain has TRBV6-4 and TRBJ1-1; 10 positions agree with TRBD1. Trimming took 6 bases from V and 3 from J; bases not matched to a gene: 7. Germline V CDR1 and CDR2: MRHNA, SNTAGT. CDR3 length: 15 residues. The CDR3 DNA follows: TGTGCCAGCAGGACAGGGGGCACGGGGGACACTGAAGCTTTCTTT. Its protein is CASRTGGTGDTEAFF.

The CDR3 reads CASRNTGDTEAFF. Here the CDR3 DNA reads TGTGCCAGCAGGAATACAGGGGACACTGAAGCTTTCTTT. The chain joins TRBV2 to TRBJ1-1; 7 bases line up with TRBD1. The junction had 4 bases not matched to a gene; V was cut back by 6 bases and J by 3 bases. Per germline, CDR1 SNHLY and CDR2 FYNNEI. The CDR3 runs to 13 residues. The full variable domain, in which reference TRBV2 and TRBJ1-1 provide the parts outside the CDR3, is EPEVTQTPSHQVTQMGQEVILRCVPISNHLYFYWYRQILGQKVEFLVSFYNNEISEKSEIFDDQFSVERPDGSNFTLKIRSTKLEDSAMYFCASRNTGDTEAFFGQGTRLTVV.